The TCR beta chain under discussion was sequenced for a study of breast tumors, draining lymph nodes, adjacent tissues. Regarding the study as a whole: Most tumor T cells seemingly derive from lymph node, then expand in tumor. Tumors had less TCR diversity than lymph nodes, more than nontumor tissue.

TCRdb reprocessed the multiplex PCR reads with MiXCR, giving one entry per CDR3 protein. The sample consists of under 350,000 distinct CDR3 sequences, roughly 30% of them appearing once. Of note for this clonotype: No antigen is known for it. One end of the junction is discordant with germline, which a read error may explain.

The CDR3 extends over 11 amino acids. The lymph nodes were axillary draining lymph nodes from breast cancer patients. V is TRBV12-3 or TRBV12-4 and J is TRBJ2-5; tentative D call: TRBD1 (5 bases). The receptor comes from a female donor with breast cancer. Some clones in this sample may be carry-over from other donors' samples. Material: axillary lymph node tissue. DNA for the CDR3: TGTGCCAGCAGCCCCCTCTCCGACAGTACCTTC. It translates to CASSPLSDSTF.